The 21 T cell receptor beta chains given below trace back to one sample, sequenced in a study of blood T cell repertoires in COVID-19. Only in-frame clones appear in the TCRdb table, and some are missing; sequencing was by immunoSEQ multiplex PCR. The repertoire includes about 250,000 clones, around 90% of them detected once, and approximately 2.1% sits in the top ten. Sequenced input: peripheral blood. All receptors derive from a woman aged 55-69 years with COVID-19, enrolled during active disease.

This clone was counted a few times. This chain links TRBV10-3 with TRBJ1-3; TRBD1 matches at 8 bases. The CDR3 length is 16 residues. Germline V gene data show CDR1 as ENHRY and CDR2 as SYGVKD. The V segment lost 3 bases and the J segment 3 bases; nucleotides outside the gene matches: 7. The CDR3 sequence: CAISDLRGLGGNTIYF. As DNA, the CDR3 is TGTGCCATCAGTGACCTCAGGGGGCTGGGTGGAAACACCATATATTTT.

This clone was observed a single time. CDR3 in amino acids: CSVATANTEAFF. The CDR3 DNA sequence: TGCAGCGTTGCGACAGCGAACACTGAAGCTTTCTTT. The V gene is TRBV29-1, the J gene TRBJ1-1; tentatively, D is TRBD1 (5 bases). V was pared by 4 bases and J by 1 base, with 7 bases between. Germline assignment: CDR1 SQVTM and CDR2 ANQGSEA. The CDR3 has 12 amino acids.

This clone was detected only a few times. V and J are TRBV6-4 and TRBJ2-3; 8 positions match TRBD1. Trimming cost V 6 bases and J 2 bases; bases outside gene matches: 7. The CDR3 consists of 15 residues. The germline V gene encodes CDR1 MRHNA and CDR2 SNTAGT. The DNA for the CDR3 is TGTGCCAGCAGCGGTGGACAGGGAGACACAGATACGCAGTATTTT. It is translated as CASSGGQGDTDTQYF.

As for this clone: Other DNA sequences in the same sample also yield this CDR3. The chain joins TRBV5-1 to TRBJ1-2; perhaps TRBD1 as D (6 bases). From germline, CDR1 is SGHRS and CDR2 YFSETQ. V was pared by 0 bases and J by 6 bases, with 9 bases between. The CDR3 contains 13 residues. CDR3 protein: CASSLDRVDGYTF. The CDR3, as DNA: TGCGCCAGCAGCTTGGACAGGGTCGATGGCTACACCTTC.

The V and J genes are TRBV7-3 and TRBJ2-1; 8 bases are shared with TRBD1. Germline values: CDR1 SGHTA, CDR2 FQGTGA. J lost 4 bases, V lost 0 bases, and 2 bases had no gene match. The CDR3 loop spans 15 amino acids. In DNA, the CDR3 is TGTGCCAGCAGCTTAACCAGGGGGCCTTACAATGAGCAGTTCTTC. Amino acid sequence: CASSLTRGPYNEQFF.

The chain couples TRBV3-1 (or the pseudogene TRBV3-2) to TRBJ2-1, with D unresolved. The CDR3 has 14 amino acids. Germline V gene sequence: CDR1 LGHDT, CDR2 YNNKEL (reference sequence). V was shortened by 0 bases and J by 8 bases, with 11 bases between the two germline ends. CDR3 sequence: CASSQEVSGDEQFF. In DNA, the CDR3 is TGTGCCAGCAGCCAAGAAGTATCGGGTGATGAGCAGTTCTTC.

The chain is built from TRBV7-2 and TRBJ1-1; D is undetermined. Germline V gene sequence: CDR1 SGHTA, CDR2 FQGNSA. This CDR3 comprises 13 residues. With 6 bases removed from V and 4 bases from J, the gap between germline ends came to 12 bases. As DNA, the CDR3 is TGTGCCAGCAGTAGACCCTGGGCCACTGAAGCTTTCTTT. Translation: CASSRPWATEAFF.

The chain carries TRBV24-1 and TRBJ2-1; TRBD2 matches 13 bases. After removal of 3 bases from V and 6 bases from J, the junction contained 4 bases not matched to a gene. Per the germline V gene, CDR1 is KGHDR and CDR2 is SFDVKD. The CDR3 extends over 16 amino acids. CDR3 nucleotides: TGTGCCACCAGTGATACGGGACTAGCGGGGCGCAATGAGCAGTTCTTC. Protein sequence: CATSDTGLAGRNEQFF.

This clone was counted only a few times. CDR3 sequence (DNA): TGCGCCAGCAGCCAAAGGACAGGGGGCTATGGCTACACCTTC. Protein product: CASSQRTGGYGYTF. V and J are TRBV4-1 and TRBJ1-2; 10 bases map to TRBD1. The V segment lost 2 bases and the J segment 4 bases; nucleotides outside the gene matches: 1. The V gene's germline CDR1 is MGHRA and CDR2 YSYEKL. CDR3 length: 14 residues.

This sequence joins TRBV25-1 and TRBJ2-7; 11 bases line up with TRBD2. J gave up 6 bases and V 4 bases, and 14 bases lay outside the gene matches. The CDR3 covers 17 residues. Per germline, CDR1 MGHDK and CDR2 SYGVNS. The CDR3 is CASSGNIAGGPRIEQYF. Written as DNA, the CDR3 is TGTGCCAGCAGTGGCAATATAGCGGGGGGGCCTCGGATCGAGCAGTACTTC.

V is TRBV5-1 and J is TRBJ2-5; D perhaps matches TRBD1 (5 bases). The germline gives CDR1 SGHRS, CDR2 YFSETQ. This CDR3 has 15 residues. The V and J ends lost 3 bases and 0 bases respectively, with 12 bases between them. DNA of the CDR3: TGCGCCAGCAGCTCCTCACGGACAAACCAAGAGACCCAGTACTTC. Its protein product is CASSSSRTNQETQYF.

J is TRBJ1-6 and V is TRBV5-1; TRBD1 matches 7 bases. The trim removed 7 bases at V and 5 bases at J, leaving 9 bases unmatched. Germline values: CDR1 SGHRS, CDR2 YFSETQ. CDR3 length equals 15 residues. DNA for the CDR3: TGCGCCAGCTCAGCTGAGGGACAGAATAATTCACCCCTCCACTTT. Translated, it gives CASSAEGQNNSPLHF.

This clone has more than one count but fewer than ten. This rearrangement joins TRBV4-3 to TRBJ1-1; the D is unclear. From germline, CDR1 is LGHNA and CDR2 YSLEER. The CDR3 is 14 amino acids. V lost 0 bases and J lost 0, with 5 bases in between. DNA for the CDR3: TGCGCCAGCAGCCAAGAGAGAATGAACACTGAAGCTTTCTTT. Translation: CASSQERMNTEAFF.

For the CDR3, the DNA is TGTGCCAGCAGCTTGAGACAGGGGGCGAACACTGAAGCTTTCTTT. Amino acid sequence: CASSLRQGANTEAFF. The J gene is TRBJ1-1, the V gene TRBV7-2; 10 nucleotides match TRBD1. The CDR3 runs to 15 residues. V gave up 3 bases and J gave up 1 base; unmatched junction bases: 2. Germline V gives CDR1 SGHTA, CDR2 FQGNSA.

The rearrangement uses TRBV5-5 and TRBJ1-6; possibly TRBD1 for D (6 bases). The V end lost 4 bases, the J end lost 1 base, and 15 bases lay between the germline ends. There are 17 residues in the CDR3. Germline V gene sequence: CDR1 SGHKS, CDR2 YYEKEE (reference sequence). The DNA of the CDR3 is TGTGCCAGCAGCACCTTAGGGGGGGGTTCCTATAATTCACCCCTCCACTTT. Its translation: CASSTLGGGSYNSPLHF.

This clone is a singleton in its sample. V usage is TRBV5-1 and J usage is TRBJ2-1, with D possibly being TRBD2 (7 bases). The length of the CDR3 is 14 residues. Germline V gene data show CDR1 as SGHRS and CDR2 as YFSETQ. V was shortened by 2 bases and J by 8 bases, with 14 bases between the two germline ends. The CDR3 is CASSLGGAIDEQFF. For the CDR3, the DNA is TGCGCCAGCAGCTTAGGGGGGGCTATTGATGAGCAGTTCTTC.

V and J are TRBV19 and TRBJ1-4; D perhaps matches TRBD1 (6 bases). The germline CDR1 and CDR2 sequences are LNHDA and SQIVND (reference sequence). V was trimmed by 7 bases and J by 5 bases, leaving 17 bases between them. This CDR3 contains 15 residues. CDR3 bases: TGTGCCAGTACCGAAGGGGGGGGCGTAAATGAAAAACTGTTTTTT. It encodes CASTEGGGVNEKLFF.

The chain has TRBV7-2 and TRBJ2-3; D is uncertain. With 1 base removed from V and 0 bases from J, the gap between germline ends came to 5 bases. In germline, CDR1 is SGHTA, CDR2 FQGNSA. The CDR3 spans 14 residues. DNA of the CDR3: TGTGCCAGCAGCTTAGGACTGAGCACAGATACGCAGTATTTT. Translating it yields CASSLGLSTDTQYF.

The chain uses TRBV6-4 and TRBJ2-2; the match to TRBD1 covers 7 bases. This CDR3 contains 14 residues. V dropped 7 bases and J dropped 6; count of bases not matched to a gene: 8. Per the germline V gene, CDR1 is MRHNA and CDR2 is SNTAGT. The chain's CDR3 is CASKGQMDSGELFF. The CDR3 nucleotides are TGTGCCAGCAAGGGACAGATGGACTCCGGGGAGCTGTTTTTT.

The chain is built from TRBV7-2 and TRBJ2-1, with 9 nucleotides matching TRBD2. Germline CDR1 is SGHTA and CDR2 is FQGNSA. This CDR3 contains 16 residues. The V and J ends lost 1 base and 3 bases, in that order; junction bases with no gene match: 4. CDR3 residues: CASSLVVRGGYNEQFF. The CDR3 bases are TGTGCCAGCAGCTTAGTGGTGCGGGGGGGCTACAATGAGCAGTTCTTC.

This chain links TRBV5-5 with TRBJ1-1; D not certain. The CDR3 covers 14 residues. Between the trimmed V and J ends, which lost 4 bases and 1 base, there was a span of 11 bases. Per germline, CDR1 SGHKS and CDR2 YYEKEE (reference sequence). The CDR3 DNA follows: TGTGCCAGCAGCCCCGGGTTTTCGAACACTGAAGCTTTCTTT. Translating it yields CASSPGFSNTEAFF. Drawing the rest from reference TRBV5-5 and TRBJ1-1, the complete variable domain is DAGVTQSPTHLIKTRGQQVTLRCSPISGHKSVSWYQQVLGQGPQFIFQYYEKEERGRGNFPDRFSARQFPNYSSELNVNALLLGDSALYLCASSPGFSNTEAFFGQGTRLTVV.